The entry below gives a single T cell receptor (beta chain) sequence along with its context. Its antigen is unknown. Within one base of it there is no much larger clone, and no base qualities were kept. These data originate in a study of T cell responses to AZD1222 COVID-19 vaccine (dated by TCRdb to 2020 to 2023). Context from the whole study: A total of about 230 trial participants underwent TCR sequencing, of whom roughly 210 received two doses of AZD1222 and about 25 received two doses of the MenACWY control vaccine. Trial participants were enrolled by age into 18-55, 56-69 and 70-plus year subgroups, with approximately 150, 30 and 60 TCR-sequenced participants respectively.

Overall study outcomes, separate from this receptor: Only five to seven AZD1222 recipients were SARS-CoV-2 seropositive at baseline, limiting conclusions about previously exposed vaccinees. Most participants were white British and females outnumbered males, and the authors suggested that clonal diversity may have been underestimated. Vaccine-associated CD4 TCRs spanned the whole spike protein, with dominant responses in regions 160-218 and 743-854. A significant rise in spike-specific TCR breadth and depth was observed after two AZD1222 doses relative to day 0 and relative to MenACWY recipients. Reportedly, almost half of the unique spike-specific TCRs recognized epitopes lying outside the regions that are mutated in the B.1.351 and B.1.1.7 variants. Because no day 14 peak-response samples were available, repertoires were characterized only after the peak T cell response. The 56-69-year group was small, and its depth increase did not reach significance, likely because of low power.

The CDR3, cysteine through phenylalanine, is 11 amino acids long. Kept here is only the CDR3 DNA, which spans 33 bases and is read in frame from base 1. Cut back by 5 bases and 8 bases, the V and J ends lie 9 bases apart. For CDR1 and CDR2, the germline V gene (reference sequence) lists LNHDA and SQIVND. The CDR3 regions of human TCRbeta chains were analyzed by immunosequencing. Per the source publication's procedure: TCRs in the repertoires were matched against a reference library of SARS-CoV-2-specific TCRs that had been generated with the MIRA antigen-specificity platform. Breadth was defined as the fraction of unique TCRs that were SARS-CoV-2-associated, and depth was defined as the fraction of total T cells that were SARS-CoV-2-associated. Using the MIRA data, each spike-specific TCR was mapped to the spike region that the TCR reacts to and placed in a CD4 or CD8 class. Log10-transformed breadth and depth values were compared by one-way ANOVA with Sidak's multiple comparisons tests. TCRdb's version of the immuneACCESS table is confined to in-frame rearrangements and falls short of the full clone set. An unresolved V gene accounts for under half of the shortfall where checked; the remainder is of unknown origin. V, J and clone size derive from that table, while D and trimming were established from the DNA sequence. The sample table records around 110,000 clones; 70% to 90% of these occur just once. Clones ranked in the top ten supply about 4% of the sample.

The sample's time point, from its label and the paper: baseline before first vaccination. The treatment or condition label corresponds to: meningococcal conjugate vaccine given as trial control. Vaccinee samples were obtained from the UK trials COV001 and COV002, which included a single-blind randomized controlled phase 2/3 trial of AZD1222 (ChAdOx1 nCoV-19) in healthy adults. For TCRbeta chain sequencing, PBMC samples were collected from trial participants at day 0 and at day 28 after the second dose. The clonotype comes from an adult in good health. The chain couples TRBV19 to TRBJ1-2; the D gene assignment is ambiguous. This specimen was peripheral blood, taken on day 0 of MenACWY control vaccination. CDR3 reads: CASSSRQGYTF. Read as DNA, the sequence is TGTGCCAGTAGTTCCCGGCAGGGCTACACCTTC.